Detailed here is one T cell receptor (beta chain). What antigen it recognizes has not been identified. The sample holds no much larger clone one base away, and base qualities are not on file. The sample originates from a study of CD8+ T cells in alopecia areata (dated by TCRdb to the late 2010s). At the level of the whole study: The treated patients, all with moderate-to-severe alopecia areata, were enrolled in an open-label pilot trial of oral tofacitinib given at 5 to 10 mg twice daily. Patients stayed on tofacitinib for 6 to 18 months and then had 6 months of follow-up off drug so that delayed response and recurrence could be assessed. In both human patients and the C3H/HeJ mouse model, the study applied high-throughput TCRbeta sequencing to look at T cell clonal expansion in alopecia areata. On the human side, TCRbeta sequencing was run on scalp tissue and on sorted CD4+ and CD8+ peripheral blood T cells from healthy controls and from alopecia areata patients with either patchy or totalis/universalis disease. Tofacitinib-treated patients had biopsies at baseline and at 4 and 24 weeks of treatment, with a later scalp biopsy in several patients. Scalp clonality was compared among normal scalp (n=4), patchy alopecia areata scalp (n=8), and alopecia totalis/universalis scalp (n=8). RNA came from the PAXgene miRNA kit for fixed scalp, the miRNeasy kit for PBMCs, and the RNeasy kit for mouse skin. TCRbeta CDR3 regions were amplified by immunoSEQ multiplex PCR with 35 Vbeta forward and 13 Jbeta reverse primers. General findings and caveats noted by the study authors: Lesional scalp, especially in alopecia totalis/universalis, showed higher clonality and more expanded CD8+ clones than normal scalp, suggesting antigenic drive. Scalp TCR repertoire analysis is complicated because resident alphabeta T cells in normal human skin are also sequenced, whereas mouse skin is dominated by gammadelta T cells. TCR sequences shared between patients were less clear than in mice, possibly partly because of HLA diversity in the patient population.

Library creation used the immunoSEQ multiplex PCR assay. To provide template for TCR sequencing, every sample had RNA extracted and reverse transcribed into cDNA. First-strand cDNA was synthesized with SuperScript III using a 2:1 mix of oligo-dT and random hexamers. A synthetic immune receptor repertoire was used to measure amplification bias, and any remaining bias was corrected computationally. In the original analysis: Raw reads were preprocessed for error removal, and CDR3 was defined according to IMGT conventions as running from the conserved cysteine to phenylalanine. To get clonality, Shannon entropy was normalized by log2 of the number of productive unique TCRs and the result was subtracted from 1. Whether each scalp clone was CD4 or CD8 was inferred by checking scalp TCRbeta sequences against the CD4 and CD8 repertoires from sorted blood. TCRdb took this table from immuneACCESS and kept in-frame rearrangements with V and J called. Such tables lack part of the clones; where checked against another copy, unresolved V genes explain under half of the gap, and the rest is unexplained. D and trimming come from the DNA, and the V and J calls and clone size come from that table. The sample yields 110,000 to 150,000 clones; around 49% were counted once. 0.95% to 1% of the sample comes from the top ten.

According to the study, the label for this sample's time point signals: baseline before oral tofacitinib. From alopecia areata patients, peripheral blood was collected along with lesional scalp punch biopsies. PBMCs were isolated by density centrifugation and stained for CD3, CD4 and CD8, after which CD4+ and CD8+ T cells were sorted on a FACSAria. The sequencing used CD4+ T cells sorted from blood, collected at week 0. This TCR was recovered from a human donor with alopecia areata.

The nucleotide sequence is given as TGTGCCAGCAGTTACACAGGCGAGCAGTACTTC. The encoded protein is CASSYTGEQYF. The sequence is built from TRBV6-5 and TRBJ2-7, and TRBD1 may be the D gene, going by 5 matching bases. Taken from cysteine to phenylalanine, the CDR3 has 11 residues. Only the CDR3 portion is preserved as DNA: 33 bases, with reading frame beginning at the first base. The trim is 2 bases for V and 6 bases for J, with a gap of 5 bases between the germline ends. CDR1 and CDR2 are read off the germline V gene as MNHEY and SVGAGI.